This T cell receptor beta chain emerged from a study of blood T cell repertoires in COVID-19. In the study overall: COVID-19 samples from acute and convalescent phases originated in the United States, Italy and Spain.

This table comes from immunoSEQ multiplex PCR, and its TCRdb copy is limited to in-frame clones, with some not included. Here the sample spans a few hundred thousand clones, about nine tenths being singletons. CDR3 length: 15 amino acids. V lost 1 base and J lost 2, with 11 bases in between. CDR1 and CDR2 (germline): SGHTA, FQGNSA. The clonotype comes from a man aged 40-55 years who had recovered from COVID-19. This chain connects TRBV7-2 to TRBJ2-5; the D gene is possibly TRBD1 (5 bases). Input material: peripheral blood. CDR3 in amino acids: CASSLVLGPQETQYF. The CDR3 nucleotides read TGTGCCAGCAGCTTAGTTTTGGGGCCACAAGAGACCCAGTACTTC.